Sequencing of this TCR beta chain was carried out in a study of blood T cell repertoires in COVID-19. Study-wide context: PBMCs, B-cell-depleted T cells, or T cells provided the cDNA or gDNA that made up the material.

Original data processing: Nucleated cell counts were estimated from reference gene primer amplification. Profiled with immunoSEQ multiplex PCR; TCRdb holds only in-frame clones, not every one. D and trimming were read from the DNA, whereas the V and J calls and clone size are those reported in that table. Among roughly 99,000 clones listed, 90% to 95% were seen once. The CDR3 extends over 11 amino acids. Deletions cut 8 bases from V and 5 bases from J, with 12 bases between. From germline, CDR1 is SQVTM and CDR2 ANQGSEA. The clonotype was recovered from a woman aged 25 to 39 with acute or convalescent COVID-19. The chain carries TRBV29-1 and TRBJ2-5; possible D gene TRBD1, 6 bases. Sequencing was done on a sample of peripheral blood. The CDR3 DNA reads TGCAGCAACAGGGAATCGGAGACCCAGTACTTC. This translates into CSNRESETQYF.